These 8 T cell receptor beta chains came from one sample sequenced in a study of blood T cell repertoires in COVID-19. The data were produced by immunoSEQ multiplex PCR, yet TCRdb's version contains in-frame clones alone and is incomplete. The sample includes over 200,000 clones, around 89% of them seen just once. The specimen sequenced was peripheral blood. The receptors here all came from a man aged 25-45 years with COVID-19, enrolled during active disease.

This chain connects TRBV28 to TRBJ2-1; TRBD1 might be the D (6 bases). This CDR3 comprises 17 residues. Between the trimmed V and J ends, which lost 1 base and 8 bases, there was a span of 21 bases. The germline gives CDR1 MDHEN, CDR2 SYDVKM. CDR3 DNA: TGTGCCAGCAGTTTATTACAGGGTCGGCTAGCTAGGGATGAGCAGTTCTTC. It encodes CASSLLQGRLARDEQFF.

The chain employs TRBV3-1 (or the pseudogene TRBV3-2) and TRBJ1-2; a possible D gene is TRBD1 (6 bases). This CDR3 comprises 13 residues. With 4 bases removed from V and 4 bases from J, the gap between germline ends came to 10 bases. Germline V gene lookup returns CDR1 LGHDT and CDR2 YNNKEL (reference sequence). DNA for the CDR3: TGTGCCAGCAGCCCTCGGACAGCCTATGGCTACACCTTC. Translated: CASSPRTAYGYTF.

The chain combines TRBV3-1 (or the pseudogene TRBV3-2) with TRBJ1-4; D not certain. Trimming left V 4 bases short and J 7 bases short, with 16 bases between. Germline lookup yields CDR1 LGHDT and CDR2 YNNKEL (reference sequence). The CDR3 is 15 amino acids. The CDR3 DNA reads as TGTGCCAGCAGCCGCTCCGGGATTCCGGGTGAAAAACTGTTTTTT. It encodes CASSRSGIPGEKLFF.

The rearrangement joins TRBV6-2 or TRBV6-3 to TRBJ2-5, with 10 bases aligning to TRBD2. After removal of 5 bases from V and 1 base from J, the junction contained 1 base not matched to a gene. This CDR3 is 14 amino acids long. Germline V gene data show CDR1 as MNHEY and CDR2 as SVGEGT. CDR3 protein: CASSLAGAQETQYF. The CDR3 DNA reads TGTGCCAGCAGTCTAGCGGGGGCCCAAGAGACCCAGTACTTC.

This chain connects TRBV5-1 to TRBJ2-7, with 11 bases aligning to TRBD1. CDR1 is SGHRS, CDR2 YFSETQ, per germline. The CDR3 is 16 residues long. Trimming at V came to 4 bases and at J to 2 bases, leaving 8 bases not matched to a gene. CDR3 nucleotide sequence: TGCGCCAGCAGCCCCGGACAGGGGGCGGGCGCCTACGAGCAGTACTTC. It encodes CASSPGQGAGAYEQYF.

This clone was counted a single time. The V gene is TRBV6-4, the J gene TRBJ1-6; TRBD1 matches 9 bases. The CDR3 runs 13 residues. J gave up 9 bases and V 6 bases, and 3 bases lay outside the gene matches. Germline V gene lookup returns CDR1 MRHNA and CDR2 SNTAGT. CDR3 nucleotide sequence: TGTGCCAGCAGACAGGGGGCGACTTCACCCCTCCACTTT. Protein sequence: CASRQGATSPLHF.

This clone was recorded many times. The V and J genes are TRBV2 and TRBJ1-5, with D possibly matching TRBD1 (6 bases). CDR1 is SNHLY and CDR2 is FYNNEI in the germline V gene. This CDR3 comprises 16 residues. Trimming pared 3 bases from V and 3 bases from J, leaving 15 bases between. The CDR3 sequence is CASSDPNTGYNQPQHF. The DNA of the CDR3 is TGTGCCAGCAGTGACCCGAACACAGGGTACAATCAGCCCCAGCATTTT.

The chain uses TRBV29-1 and TRBJ2-2, with no clear D. This CDR3 comprises 12 residues. CDR1 is SQVTM and CDR2 is ANQGSEA in the germline V gene. Trimming removed 4 bases at V and 3 bases at J, with 6 bases between. The DNA of the CDR3 is TGCAGCGTTGGAGTGGACACCGGGGAGCTGTTTTTT. Protein: CSVGVDTGELFF.